This T cell receptor beta chain was observed in a study of graft-versus-host responses after intestinal transplantation. Study-level points and caveats: Allograft graft-versus-host to host-versus-graft clonal ratios ran high in patients with graft-donor T cell macrochimerism.

To note about this clone: What it recognizes is unknown.

This table comes from immunoSEQ multiplex PCR, and its TCRdb copy is limited to in-frame clones, with some not included. The sample contains about 86,000 clones, around 86% of which appear only once. V dropped 4 bases and J dropped 3 bases, with 15 bases sitting between them. Germline CDR1 and CDR2: MNHEY and SVGAGI. The CDR3 spans 16 residues. This chain connects TRBV6-5 to TRBJ2-2; D possibly uses TRBD1 or TRBD2 (7 bases each). This clonotype was sampled from a human donor who received an intestinal transplant. The specimen was unstimulated CD8+ T cells sorted from spleen or lymph node cells, collected before intestinal transplant. The DNA of the CDR3 is TGTGCCAGCAGTTCCGCGACAGGGAGGGACACCGGGGAGCTGTTTTTT. Translation gives CASSSATGRDTGELFF.